Listed below are T cell receptor beta chains from one sample, sequenced in a study of blood T cells in healthy people across ages. Using its own MiXCR run on the 5' RACE reads, TCRdb lists one record per CDR3 protein. Counted here are about 1.1 million distinct CDR3 sequences, about two fifths occurring once; the ten biggest clones make up around 13%. The material sequenced was blood. Every receptor here comes from a man between 18 and 29 years old in good health. The CDR3 runs from the conserved cysteine through the conserved F or W. Each record gives: D gene, J gene, V gene, clone size, CDR3 protein, CDR3 DNA. D genes are given only for firm matches. Clone size is shown for a subset of rows, as once, few, many or a class of expanded clone.

TRBD2 | TRBJ2-1 | TRBV11-2 | few | CASSFDVGGVNNEQFF | TGTGCCAGCAGCTTCGATGTGGGGGGGGTGAACAATGAGCAGTTCTTC
NA | TRBJ2-5 | TRBV20-1 | NA | CSARHLGRQETQYF | TGCAGTGCTAGGCACCTAGGCCGACAAGAGACCCAGTACTTC
TRBD1 | TRBJ1-6 | TRBV10-3 | NA | CAIGTGDNSPLHF | TGTGCCATCGGGACAGGGGATAATTCACCCCTCCACTTT
NA | TRBJ2-1 | TRBV10-3 | many | CAISELEEQFF | TGTGCCATCAGTGAGTTGGAAGAGCAGTTCTTC
NA | TRBJ2-7 | TRBV27 | NA | CASSSPGPPYEQYF | TGTGCCAGCAGCAGCCCGGGCCCTCCCTACGAGCAGTACTTC
NA | TRBJ1-2 | TRBV28 | NA | CASTNAGYGYTF | TGTGCCAGCACCAACGCTGGCTATGGCTACACCTTC
NA | TRBJ2-2 | TRBV10-3 | few | CAISAQTGELFF | TGTGCCATCAGTGCACAGACCGGGGAGCTGTTTTTT
NA | TRBJ2-1 | TRBV4-3 | many | CASSQNPDGTISYEQFF | TGCGCCAGCAGCCAGAATCCGGATGGGACCATATCTTATGAGCAGTTCTTC
NA | TRBJ1-5 | TRBV3-1 | NA | CASSQDDDRNQPQHF | TGTGCCAGCAGCCAAGATGACGACCGCAATCAGCCCCAGCATTTT
NA | TRBJ2-1 | TRBV3-1 | few | CASSQAPNWDEQFF | TGTGCCAGCAGCCAAGCCCCTAACTGGGATGAGCAGTTCTTC
NA | TRBJ2-7 | TRBV29-1 | few | CSVVSGSSYNEQYF | TGCAGCGTTGTGTCTGGAAGCTCCTACAATGAGCAGTACTTC
NA | TRBJ1-3 | TRBV4-1 | NA | CASSQERALSGNTIYF | TGCGCCAGCAGCCAAGAGCGGGCTTTAAGTGGAAACACCATATATTTT
TRBD1 | TRBJ1-1 | TRBV20-1 | few | CSARGRKGGARNTEAFF | TGCAGTGCTAGAGGAAGGAAAGGGGGCGCAAGGAACACTGAAGCTTTCTTT
NA | TRBJ2-7 | TRBV5-1 | NA | CASSFRGGVYEQYF | TGCGCCAGCAGCTTTCGAGGGGGAGTCTACGAGCAGTACTTC
NA | TRBJ2-5 | TRBV5-6 | NA | CASKSAGPTNEQYF | TGTGCCAGCAAGTCAGCCGGACCCACCAATGAGCAGTACTTC
TRBD2 | TRBJ2-7 | TRBV11-1 | few | CASSTSGGLSYEQYF | TGTGCCAGCAGTACTAGCGGGGGCCTCTCCTACGAGCAGTACTTC
NA | TRBJ2-7 | TRBV6-2/TRBV6-3 | few | CAGISVVASYEQYF | TGTGCCGGCATCAGCGTAGTAGCCTCCTACGAGCAGTACTTC
NA | TRBJ1-2 | TRBV29-1 | NA | CSVVGTGLGYGYTF | TGCAGCGTTGTGGGGACGGGGTTGGGCTATGGCTACACCTTC
TRBD1 | TRBJ2-7 | TRBV5-8 | NA | CASSLASRTGPYNEQYF | TGTGCCAGCAGCTTGGCTTCTAGGACAGGACCTTACAATGAGCAGTACTTC
NA | TRBJ1-5 | TRBV12-3/TRBV12-4 | NA | CASSLADSRGGNQPQHF | TGTGCCAGCAGCCTTGCCGACAGCCGAGGGGGCAATCAGCCCCAGCATTTT
TRBD1 | TRBJ1-1 | TRBV4-1 | NA | CASSQNPGQGRLNTEAFF | TGCGCCAGCAGCCAAAACCCTGGACAGGGAAGACTGAACACTGAAGCTTTCTTT
NA | TRBJ1-4 | TRBV3-1 | NA | CAGSQERRQEATNEKLFF | TGTGCCGGCAGCCAAGAGAGGAGGCAGGAGGCAACTAATGAAAAACTGTTTTTT
TRBD1 | TRBJ2-1 | TRBV20-1 | few | CSARIWDRGVYEQFF | TGCAGTGCTAGGATCTGGGACAGGGGAGTCTATGAGCAGTTCTTC
NA | TRBJ1-5 | TRBV27 | NA | CASSSLGSSNQPQHF | TGTGCCAGCAGTTCCCTGGGAAGTAGCAATCAGCCCCAGCATTTT
NA | TRBJ2-7 | TRBV2 | NA | CASSEWNEQYF | TGTGCCAGCAGTGAATGGAACGAGCAGTACTTC
NA | TRBJ1-2 | TRBV7-9 | once | CASSLSGTVWGYTF | TGTGCCAGCAGCTTAAGTGGTACGGTGTGGGGCTACACCTTC
NA | TRBJ1-5 | TRBV7-2 | few | CASSFNWGNQPQHF | TGTGCCAGCAGCTTTAACTGGGGGAATCAGCCTCAGCATTTT
NA | TRBJ2-2 | TRBV27 | once | CASSSGTSPIAGELFF | TGTGCCAGCAGTTCGGGAACTAGCCCGATCGCCGGGGAGCTGTTTTTT
NA | TRBJ2-1 | TRBV12-3/TRBV12-4 | NA | CASSFVAAVEQFF | TGTGCCAGCAGTTTTGTAGCCGCGGTTGAGCAGTTCTTC
NA | TRBJ1-3 | TRBV12-3/TRBV12-4 | few | CASSSATGSGNTIYF | TGTGCCAGCAGTTCTGCGACGGGCTCTGGAAACACCATATATTTT
TRBD1 | TRBJ1-1 | TRBV6-6 | NA | CASSYGQGPDKEAFF | TGTGCCAGCAGTTACGGACAGGGCCCGGATAAAGAAGCTTTCTTT
NA | TRBJ2-5 | TRBV20-1 | NA | CSARGNSPLYNEQYF | TGCAGTGCTAGAGGGAATAGCCCGCTTTACAATGAGCAGTACTTC
TRBD1 | TRBJ2-1 | TRBV14 | many | CASTLDRGPYNEQFF | TGTGCCAGCACCCTAGACAGGGGTCCCTACAATGAGCAGTTCTTC
TRBD1 | TRBJ1-1 | TRBV9 | NA | CASSVETGDVEAFF | TGTGCCAGCAGCGTAGAGACAGGGGATGTTGAAGCTTTCTTT
NA | TRBJ1-5 | TRBV6-1 | NA | CASRLEDQPQHF | TGTGCCAGCAGGCTCGAAGATCAGCCCCAGCATTTT
NA | TRBJ1-1 | TRBV14 | once | CASGQGTNTEAFF | TGTGCCAGCGGCCAGGGGACAAACACTGAAGCTTTCTTT
TRBD2 | TRBJ2-7 | TRBV12-3/TRBV12-4 | NA | CASTLAGGLSSHEQYF | TGTGCCAGCACACTAGCGGGGGGCCTATCGAGCCACGAGCAGTACTTC
NA | TRBJ1-4 | TRBV5-6 | few | CASSLEDEKLFF | TGTGCCAGCAGCTTGGAAGACGAAAAACTGTTTTTT
NA | TRBJ1-3 | TRBV9 | NA | CASSVALQANSGNTIYF | TGTGCCAGCAGCGTAGCACTACAGGCCAACTCTGGAAACACCATATATTTT
NA | TRBJ1-2 | TRBV12-5 | few | CASGFLLMGGRDYGYTF | TGTGCTAGTGGTTTCCTCCTGATGGGGGGGCGCGACTATGGCTACACCTTC
NA | TRBJ1-4 | TRBV7-2 | NA | CASSGIATNEKLFF | TGTGCCAGCAGCGGTATTGCAACTAATGAAAAACTGTTTTTT
NA | TRBJ2-5 | TRBV6-5 | NA | CASSYSILTKSNNEQYF | TGTGCCAGCAGTTACTCGATTTTAACCAAGAGTAACAATGAGCAGTACTTC
TRBD2 | TRBJ2-3 | TRBV12-3/TRBV12-4 | few | CASSLGLAATDTQYF | TGTGCCAGCAGTTTGGGACTAGCGGCCACAGATACGCAGTATTTT
TRBD1 | TRBJ1-6 | TRBV5-1 | few | CASSHPGQNSPLHF | TGCGCCAGCAGCCACCCGGGACAGAATTCACCCCTCCACTTT
TRBD2 | TRBJ2-3 | TRBV20-1 | NA | CSAPLGLAGGDTQYF | TGCAGTGCTCCTCTTGGACTAGCCGGTGGAGATACGCAGTATTTT
TRBD1 | TRBJ1-5 | TRBV11-2 | few | CASSHGTGGDQPQHF | TGTGCCAGCAGCCATGGGACAGGGGGCGATCAGCCCCAGCATTTT
NA | TRBJ1-2 | TRBV29-1 | many | CSARLGDDGYTF | TGCAGCGCCCGGCTCGGAGATGATGGCTACACCTTC
NA | TRBJ1-2 | TRBV6-2/TRBV6-3 | few | CASSYPRRPYGYTF | TGTGCCAGCAGTTACCCCCGCAGGCCCTATGGCTACACCTTC
TRBD1 | TRBJ1-2 | TRBV5-1 | NA | CASRLTGDYGYTF | TGCGCCAGCAGGTTGACAGGGGACTATGGCTACACCTTC
NA | TRBJ1-2 | TRBV4-1 | few | CASRATGGYGYTF | TGCGCCAGCAGAGCAACGGGGGGCTATGGCTACACCTTC
TRBD1 | TRBJ2-4 | TRBV2 | few | CASSPPGTEKNIQYF | TGTGCCAGCAGCCCACCCGGGACAGAAAAAAACATTCAGTACTTC
TRBD1 | TRBJ2-2 | TRBV10-3 | once | CAIRQDRANGELFF | TGTGCCATCAGACAAGACAGGGCAAACGGGGAGCTGTTTTTT
TRBD2 | TRBJ2-1 | TRBV5-1 | NA | CASSPFSGWDSYNEQFF | TGCGCCAGCAGTCCCTTTAGCGGGTGGGATTCTTACAATGAGCAGTTCTTC
TRBD1 | TRBJ1-5 | TRBV4-3 | NA | CASSQVLSGGFDRNQPQHF | TGCGCCAGCAGCCAAGTCCTTTCAGGGGGCTTTGATAGAAATCAGCCCCAGCATTTT
NA | TRBJ1-5 | TRBV2 | NA | CASKTDRDLGNQPQHF | TGTGCCAGCAAAACTGATCGAGACCTGGGCAATCAGCCCCAGCATTTT
NA | TRBJ1-1 | TRBV7-2 | NA | CASSVGLVAEAFF | TGTGCCAGCAGCGTAGGTCTGGTTGCTGAAGCTTTCTTT
TRBD1 | TRBJ1-6 | TRBV20-1 | few | CSALTGRNSPLHF | TGCAGTGCTCTGACAGGGAGGAATTCACCCCTCCACTTT